This T cell receptor beta chain was profiled in a study of Graves' ophthalmopathy and Graves' hyperthyroidism. On the study more broadly: Peripheral blood sampling preceded any treatment and occurred at initial diagnosis. Study-level findings and limits: Blood repertoires reportedly contained most expanded thyroid clonotypes above 0.001 frequency.

Trimming removed 2 bases at V and 3 bases at J, with 13 bases between. The CDR3 runs 15 residues. The V gene's germline CDR1 is MNHEY and CDR2 SVGAGI. As to this clonotype: Its antigen is undetermined.

The study amplified TCR beta CDR3 regions using RNA transcripts. An initial RT-PCR round employing HTBI primers preceded a second-round multiplex PCR. TCRdb redid the calling of the multiplex PCR reads with MiXCR, one entry per CDR3 protein. The sample has approximately 410,000 distinct CDR3 sequences; over 15% are singletons. The genes are TRBV6-5 and TRBJ1-1, with D maybe TRBD1 (6 bases). This receptor was obtained from a woman between 18 and 29 years old with stable Graves' hyperthyroidism. The sample comprised peripheral blood. DNA of the CDR3: TGTGCCAGCAGTTACGGGGGCATGAGGGACACTGAAGCTTTCTTT. The encoded protein is CASSYGGMRDTEAFF.